This TCR beta chain was documented in a study of T cell repertoires in ileal Crohn's disease. Study background: Every patient was operated on for stricturing (approximately 60%) or penetrating (approximately 40%) complications.

With regard to this clone: The antigen remains undetermined.

Sequencing was performed with immunoSEQ multiplex PCR; in TCRdb, only in-frame clones are kept and a portion is missing. In the table there are roughly 13,000 clones, 70% to 90% of which are singletons. The CDR3 spans 15 residues. V dropped 2 bases and J dropped 5; count of bases not matched to a gene: 3. Germline V gene lookup returns CDR1 MNHEY and CDR2 SVGAGI. Study observations and caveats: All patients with clonality above 26.8% had endoscopic recurrence.

The chain combines TRBV6-5 with TRBJ2-2, with TRBD2 matching over 9 bases. The TCR sequence derives from an adult with Crohn's disease. The specimen was ileal tissue. The CDR3 coding sequence is TGTGCCAGCAGTTACATGCGGGAGGGAACCGGGGAGCTGTTTTTT. It encodes CASSYMREGTGELFF.